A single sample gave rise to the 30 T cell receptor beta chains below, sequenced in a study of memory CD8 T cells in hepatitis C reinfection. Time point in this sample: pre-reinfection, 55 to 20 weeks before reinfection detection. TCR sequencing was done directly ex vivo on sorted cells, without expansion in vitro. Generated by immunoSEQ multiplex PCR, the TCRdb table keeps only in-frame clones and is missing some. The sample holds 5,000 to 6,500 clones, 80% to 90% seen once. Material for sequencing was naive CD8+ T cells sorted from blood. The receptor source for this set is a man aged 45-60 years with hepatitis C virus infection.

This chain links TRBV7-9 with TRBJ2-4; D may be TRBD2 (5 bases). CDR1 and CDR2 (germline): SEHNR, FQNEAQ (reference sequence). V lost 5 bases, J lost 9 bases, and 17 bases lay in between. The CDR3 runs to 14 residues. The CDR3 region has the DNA TGTGCCAGCAGCGGCACCGGGTCCGGAGGCATTCAGTACTTC. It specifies CASSGTGSGGIQYF.

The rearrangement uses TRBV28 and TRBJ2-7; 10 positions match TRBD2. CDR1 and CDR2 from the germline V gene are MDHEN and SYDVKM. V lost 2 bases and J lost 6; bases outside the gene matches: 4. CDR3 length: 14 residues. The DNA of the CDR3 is TGTGCCAGCAGTTTACTAGCGGGAGCTTTCGAGCAGTACTTC. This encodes CASSLLAGAFEQYF.

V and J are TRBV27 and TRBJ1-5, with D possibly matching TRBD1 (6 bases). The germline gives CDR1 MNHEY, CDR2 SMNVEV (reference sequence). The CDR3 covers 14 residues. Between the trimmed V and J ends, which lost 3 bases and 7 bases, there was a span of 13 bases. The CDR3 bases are TGTGCCAGCAGTTTTCAGGGGCCGGGGCAGCCCCAGCATTTT. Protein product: CASSFQGPGQPQHF.

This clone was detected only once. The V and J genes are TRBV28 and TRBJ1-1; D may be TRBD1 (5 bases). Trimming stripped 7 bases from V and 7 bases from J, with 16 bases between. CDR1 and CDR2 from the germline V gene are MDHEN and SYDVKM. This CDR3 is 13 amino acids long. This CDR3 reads CASITSWGVEAFF. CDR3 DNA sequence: TGTGCCAGCATCACCTCGTGGGGGGTTGAAGCTTTCTTT.

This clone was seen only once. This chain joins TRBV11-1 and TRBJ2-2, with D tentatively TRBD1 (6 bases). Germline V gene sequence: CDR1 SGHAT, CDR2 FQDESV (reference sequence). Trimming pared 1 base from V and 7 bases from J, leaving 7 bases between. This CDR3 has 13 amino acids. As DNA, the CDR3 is TGTGCCAGCAGCTTAGAGGGGGTCGGGGAGCTGTTTTTT. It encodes CASSLEGVGELFF.

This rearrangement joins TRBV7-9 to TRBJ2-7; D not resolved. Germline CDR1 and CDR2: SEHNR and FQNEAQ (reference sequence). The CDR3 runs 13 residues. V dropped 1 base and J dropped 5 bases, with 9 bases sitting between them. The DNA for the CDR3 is TGTGCCAGCAGCTTAGGCGTTATGGACGAGCAGTACTTC. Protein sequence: CASSLGVMDEQYF.

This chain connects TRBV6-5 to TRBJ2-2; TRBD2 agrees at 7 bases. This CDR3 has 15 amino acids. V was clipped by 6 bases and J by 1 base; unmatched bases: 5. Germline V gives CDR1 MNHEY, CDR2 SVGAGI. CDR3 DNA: TGTGCCAGCAGGACGGGACTAATGAACACCGGGGAGCTGTTTTTT. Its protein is CASRTGLMNTGELFF.

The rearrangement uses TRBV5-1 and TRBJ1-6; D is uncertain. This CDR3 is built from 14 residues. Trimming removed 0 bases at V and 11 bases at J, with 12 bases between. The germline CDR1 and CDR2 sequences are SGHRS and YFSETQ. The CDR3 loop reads CASSLAGVETPLHF. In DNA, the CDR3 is TGCGCCAGCAGCTTGGCCGGGGTTGAGACACCCCTCCACTTT.

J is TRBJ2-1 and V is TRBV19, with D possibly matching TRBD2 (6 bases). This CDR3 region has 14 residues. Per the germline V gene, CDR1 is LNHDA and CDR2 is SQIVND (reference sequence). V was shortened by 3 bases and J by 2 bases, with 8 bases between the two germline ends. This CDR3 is CASSMRLAYNEQFF. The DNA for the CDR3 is TGTGCCAGTAGTATGAGACTAGCCTACAATGAGCAGTTCTTC. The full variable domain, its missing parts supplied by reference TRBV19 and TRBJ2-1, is DGGITQSPKYLFRKEGQNVTLSCEQNLNHDAMYWYRQDPGQGLRLIYYSQIVNDFQKGDIAEGYSVSREKKESFPLTVTSAQKNPTAFYLCASSMRLAYNEQFFGPGTRLTVL.

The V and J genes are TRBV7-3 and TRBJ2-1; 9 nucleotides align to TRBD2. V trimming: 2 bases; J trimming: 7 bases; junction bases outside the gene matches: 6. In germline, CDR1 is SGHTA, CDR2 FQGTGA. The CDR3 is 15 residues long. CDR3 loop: CASSLQAGGGNEQFF. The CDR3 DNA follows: TGTGCCAGCAGCTTACAAGCGGGAGGTGGAAATGAGCAGTTCTTC.

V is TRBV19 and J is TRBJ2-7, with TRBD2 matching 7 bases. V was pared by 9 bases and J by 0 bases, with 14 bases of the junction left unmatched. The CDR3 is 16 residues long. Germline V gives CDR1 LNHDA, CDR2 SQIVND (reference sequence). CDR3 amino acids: CARPPTGPSGSYEQYF. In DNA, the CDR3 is TGTGCCAGACCGCCAACGGGGCCTAGCGGCTCCTACGAGCAGTACTTC. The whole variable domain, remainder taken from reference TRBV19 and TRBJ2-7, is DGGITQSPKYLFRKEGQNVTLSCEQNLNHDAMYWYRQDPGQGLRLIYYSQIVNDFQKGDIAEGYSVSREKKESFPLTVTSAQKNPTAFYLCARPPTGPSGSYEQYFGPGTRLTVT.

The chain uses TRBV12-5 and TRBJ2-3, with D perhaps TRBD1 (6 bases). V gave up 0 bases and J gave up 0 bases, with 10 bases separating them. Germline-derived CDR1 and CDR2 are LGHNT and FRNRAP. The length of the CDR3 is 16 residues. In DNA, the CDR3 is TGTGCTAGTGGTTTGGTATTGGGACATAGCACAGATACGCAGTATTTT. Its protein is CASGLVLGHSTDTQYF.

The CDR3 nucleotides read TGCGCCAGCAGCCAAGATGGGCCTAGGGAGACTGAAGCTTTCTTT. It yields the protein CASSQDGPRETEAFF. The chain joins TRBV4-3 to TRBJ1-1; D uncertain. Germline CDR1 and CDR2: LGHNA and YSLEER. This CDR3 has 15 amino acids. V was shortened by 0 bases and J by 5 bases, with 13 bases between the two germline ends.

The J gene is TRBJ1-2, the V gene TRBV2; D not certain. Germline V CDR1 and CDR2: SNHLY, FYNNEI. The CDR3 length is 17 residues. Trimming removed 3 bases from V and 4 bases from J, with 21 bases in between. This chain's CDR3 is CASSEKETATRLYGYTF. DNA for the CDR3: TGTGCCAGCAGTGAGAAGGAAACCGCAACCAGACTCTATGGCTACACCTTC.

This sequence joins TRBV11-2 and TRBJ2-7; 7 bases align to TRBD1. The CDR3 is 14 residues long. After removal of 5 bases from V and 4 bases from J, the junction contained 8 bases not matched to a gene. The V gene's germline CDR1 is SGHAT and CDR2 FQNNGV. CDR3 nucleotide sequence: TGTGCCAGCAGCGCCGCCGGGACAGAATACGAGCAGTACTTC. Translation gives CASSAAGTEYEQYF.

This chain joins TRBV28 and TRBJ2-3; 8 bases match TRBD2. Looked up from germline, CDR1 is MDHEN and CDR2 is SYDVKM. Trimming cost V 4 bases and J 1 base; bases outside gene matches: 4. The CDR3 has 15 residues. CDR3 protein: CASSYLTSGTDTQYF. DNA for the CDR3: TGTGCCAGCAGTTACTTGACTAGCGGCACAGATACGCAGTATTTT.

The CDR3 DNA reads TGCGCCAGCAGCCAAGATGCCCCTAGCGGGAGGGCAGATACGCAGTATTTT. Amino acids: CASSQDAPSGRADTQYF. The chain is built from TRBV4-3 and TRBJ2-3; 12 bases fit TRBD2. The CDR3 loop spans 17 amino acids. J lost 4 bases, V lost 0 bases, and 5 bases had no gene match. Germline loops: CDR1 LGHNA, CDR2 YSLEER.

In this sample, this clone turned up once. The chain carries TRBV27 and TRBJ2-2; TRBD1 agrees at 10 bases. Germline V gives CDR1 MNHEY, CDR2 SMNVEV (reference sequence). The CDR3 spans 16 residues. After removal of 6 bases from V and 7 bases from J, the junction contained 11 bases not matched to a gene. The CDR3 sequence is CASRDPGQGRVGELFF. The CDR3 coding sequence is TGTGCCAGCAGGGACCCGGGACAGGGGCGAGTCGGGGAGCTGTTTTTT.

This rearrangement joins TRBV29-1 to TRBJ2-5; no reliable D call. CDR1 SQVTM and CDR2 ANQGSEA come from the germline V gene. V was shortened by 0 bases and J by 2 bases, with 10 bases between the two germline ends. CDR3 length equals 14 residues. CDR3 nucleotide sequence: TGCAGCGTTGAAGATAACTGGGCTCAAGAGACCCAGTACTTC. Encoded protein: CSVEDNWAQETQYF.

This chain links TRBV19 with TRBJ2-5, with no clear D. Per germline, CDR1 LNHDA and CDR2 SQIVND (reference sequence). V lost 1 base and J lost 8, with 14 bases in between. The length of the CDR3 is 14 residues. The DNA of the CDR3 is TGTGCCAGTAGTATAGGTCTCGACTTGAATACCCAGTACTTC. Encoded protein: CASSIGLDLNTQYF.

The CDR3 DNA reads as TGTGCCAGCAGCCGCACGGGTAGCGGTGGGGATACGCAGTATTTT. Residues: CASSRTGSGGDTQYF. This chain joins TRBV7-3 and TRBJ2-3; D is possibly TRBD2 (6 bases). CDR1 is SGHTA and CDR2 is FQGTGA in the germline V gene. The CDR3 totals 15 residues. V shed 5 bases and J shed 6 bases, with 18 bases lying between them. Full variable domain (remainder filled in from reference TRBV7-3 and TRBJ2-3): GAGVSQTPSNKVTEKGKYVELRCDPISGHTALYWYRQSLGQGPEFLIYFQGTGAADDSGLPNDRFFAVRPEGSVSTLKIQRTERGDSAVYLCASSRTGSGGDTQYFGPGTRLTVL.

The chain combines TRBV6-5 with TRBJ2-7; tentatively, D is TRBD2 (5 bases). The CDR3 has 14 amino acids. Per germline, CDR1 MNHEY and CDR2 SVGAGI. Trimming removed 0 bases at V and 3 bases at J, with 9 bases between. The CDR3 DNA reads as TGTGCCAGCAGTTACTCCGGGGTAGACTACGAGCAGTACTTC. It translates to CASSYSGVDYEQYF.

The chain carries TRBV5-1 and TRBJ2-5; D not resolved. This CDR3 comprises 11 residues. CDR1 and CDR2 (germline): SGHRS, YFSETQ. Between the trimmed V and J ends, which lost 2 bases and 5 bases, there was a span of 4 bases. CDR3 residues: CASSFGETQYF. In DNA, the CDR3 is TGCGCCAGCAGCTTCGGGGAGACCCAGTACTTC.

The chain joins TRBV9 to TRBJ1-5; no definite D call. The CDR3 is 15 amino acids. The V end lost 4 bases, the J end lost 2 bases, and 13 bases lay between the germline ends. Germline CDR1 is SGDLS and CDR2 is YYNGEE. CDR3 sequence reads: CASSQGLLGNQPQHF. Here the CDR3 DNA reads TGTGCCAGCAGCCAAGGACTGCTTGGCAATCAGCCCCAGCATTTT.

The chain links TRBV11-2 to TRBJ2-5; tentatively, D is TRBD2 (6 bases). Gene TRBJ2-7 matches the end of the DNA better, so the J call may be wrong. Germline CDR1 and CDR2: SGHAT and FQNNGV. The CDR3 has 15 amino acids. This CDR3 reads CASSLGSGPSYEQYF. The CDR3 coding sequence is TGTGCCAGCAGCTTAGGTAGCGGACCCTCCTACGAGCAGTACTTC.

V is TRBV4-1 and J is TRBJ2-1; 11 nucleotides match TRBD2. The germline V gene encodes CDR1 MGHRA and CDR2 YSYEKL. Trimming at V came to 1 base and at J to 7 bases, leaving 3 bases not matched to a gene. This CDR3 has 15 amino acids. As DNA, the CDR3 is TGCGCCAGCAGCCAAGGTAGCGGGGGGGCGAATGAGCAGTTCTTC. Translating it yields CASSQGSGGANEQFF.

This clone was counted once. CDR3 protein: CASSLSLTGANSPLHF. For the CDR3, the DNA is TGTGCCAGCAGTTTATCCCTCACAGGGGCTAATTCACCCCTCCACTTT. V gene TRBV27 combines with J gene TRBJ1-6; TRBD1 matches 7 bases. The junction had 5 bases not matched to a gene; V was cut back by 0 bases and J by 6 bases. CDR3 length: 16 residues. The germline V gene has CDR1 MNHEY and CDR2 SMNVEV (reference sequence).

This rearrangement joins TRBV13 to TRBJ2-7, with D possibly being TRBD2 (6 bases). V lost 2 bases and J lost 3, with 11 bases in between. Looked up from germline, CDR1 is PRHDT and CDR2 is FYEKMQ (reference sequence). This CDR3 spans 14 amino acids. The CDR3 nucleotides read TGTGCCAGCAGCTTAAGCGGAGCGGGCTACGAGCAGTACTTC. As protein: CASSLSGAGYEQYF.

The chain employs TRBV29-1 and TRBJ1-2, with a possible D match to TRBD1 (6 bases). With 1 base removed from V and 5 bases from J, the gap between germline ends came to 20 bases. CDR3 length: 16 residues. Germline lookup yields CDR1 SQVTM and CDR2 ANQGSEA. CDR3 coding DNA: TGCAGCGTTGAAGCCCCCGGGACATCAGCCCCTTATGGCTACACCTTC. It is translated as CSVEAPGTSAPYGYTF.

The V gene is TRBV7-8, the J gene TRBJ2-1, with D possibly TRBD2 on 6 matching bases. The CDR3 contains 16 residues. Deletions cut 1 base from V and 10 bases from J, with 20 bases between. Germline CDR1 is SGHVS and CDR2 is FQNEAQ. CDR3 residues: CASSLGAGGSPNEQFF. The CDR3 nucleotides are TGTGCCAGCAGCTTAGGGGCTGGGGGGAGCCCTAACGAGCAGTTCTTC. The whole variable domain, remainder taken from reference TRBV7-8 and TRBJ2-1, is GAGVSQSPRYKVAKRGQDVALRCDPISGHVSLFWYQQALGQGPEFLTYFQNEAQLDKSGLPSDRFFAERPEGSVSTLKIQRTQQEDSAVYLCASSLGAGGSPNEQFFGPGTRLTVL.